The 29 T cell receptor beta chains listed next were all sequenced from one sample in a study of beta chain features in type 1 diabetes. Their antigens remain unidentified. Study-wide results and limits: Researchers report that Type 1 diabetes patients had moderately but significantly shorter TCRB CDR3s across all four CD4+ subsets.

The isolated RNA, all of it, was reverse transcribed, so expressed TCRB transcripts were what got sequenced. Clones were sequenced by immunoSEQ multiplex PCR, and TCRdb holds only the in-frame ones, with some missing. The sample lists about 340,000 clones; 13% were seen once. Sequenced input: naive CD4+ T cells from blood. These receptors were taken from a young woman with type 1 diabetes.

V usage is TRBV19 and J usage is TRBJ1-5; a possible D gene is TRBD1 (6 bases). The CDR3 is 15 amino acids. Per the germline V gene, CDR1 is LNHDA and CDR2 is SQIVND (reference sequence). Trimming pared 5 bases from V and 6 bases from J, leaving 17 bases between. The CDR3 here is CASSLQGGLGQPQHF. The CDR3 DNA reads TGTGCCAGTAGTTTACAGGGAGGGTTAGGTCAGCCCCAGCATTTT. The whole variable domain, filled in from reference TRBV19 and TRBJ1-5, reads DGGITQSPKYLFRKEGQNVTLSCEQNLNHDAMYWYRQDPGQGLRLIYYSQIVNDFQKGDIAEGYSVSREKKESFPLTVTSAQKNPTAFYLCASSLQGGLGQPQHFGDGTRLSIL.

The chain has TRBV15 and TRBJ2-5; 9 bases are shared with TRBD2. J lost 5 bases, V lost 0 bases, and 7 bases had no gene match. Germline CDR1 is LNHNV and CDR2 is YYDKDF (reference sequence). This CDR3 has 16 amino acids. The CDR3 region has the DNA TGTGCCACCAGCAGAGATATGATAGCGGGAGTTGAGACCCAGTACTTC. It encodes CATSRDMIAGVETQYF.

The chain combines TRBV28 with TRBJ2-1; TRBD2 aligns across 11 bases. The germline V gene has CDR1 MDHEN and CDR2 SYDVKM. CDR3 length: 16 residues. Germline trimming cut 2 bases from V and 10 bases from J; bases unmatched to any gene: 10. CDR3 in DNA: TGTGCCAGCAGTTTAGGAGCTAGCGGGAGGAAAGGCGAGCAGTTCTTC. Its protein product is CASSLGASGRKGEQFF.

V and J are TRBV19 and TRBJ1-2; unclear D gene. V was cut by 3 bases and J by 0 bases, with 5 bases left in between. Germline-derived CDR1 and CDR2 are LNHDA and SQIVND (reference sequence). The CDR3 is made up of 13 amino acids. Here the CDR3 reads CASSIDTNYGYTF. The CDR3 DNA is TGTGCCAGTAGTATCGACACTAACTATGGCTACACCTTC.

This chain uses TRBV11-2 with TRBJ2-7, with a weak D call TRBD2 (6 bases). This CDR3 comprises 16 residues. Trimming pared 5 bases from V and 2 bases from J, leaving 19 bases between. The germline V gene has CDR1 SGHAT and CDR2 FQNNGV. The DNA of the CDR3 is TGTGCCAGCAGCCACGGTAAGGCGGGAACCACCTACGAGCAGTACTTC. Translation gives CASSHGKAGTTYEQYF.

The V call is TRBV9, the J call TRBJ2-2; 7 bases align to TRBD2. This CDR3 spans 16 amino acids. Germline trimming cut 5 bases from V and 2 bases from J; bases unmatched to any gene: 9. Germline CDR1 and CDR2: SGDLS and YYNGEE. This CDR3 is CASRGKTGGNTGELFF. CDR3 DNA sequence: TGTGCCAGCAGAGGGAAAACGGGAGGTAACACCGGGGAGCTGTTTTTT.

The rearrangement uses TRBV5-1 and TRBJ2-3; a weak D match, TRBD2 (5 bases). Trimming took 0 bases from V and 3 from J, leaving 17 bases between them. This CDR3 spans 17 amino acids. Germline V gives CDR1 SGHRS, CDR2 YFSETQ. The CDR3 sequence: CASSLALGRGATDTQYF. The CDR3, as DNA: TGCGCCAGCAGCTTGGCCTTGGGCCGGGGAGCGACAGATACGCAGTATTTT.

This clone has a handful of counts. The chain couples TRBV10-2 to TRBJ2-1, with D hard to call. CDR1 is WSHSY and CDR2 is SAAADI in the germline V gene. The CDR3 runs to 14 residues. The CDR3, as DNA: TGCGCGACTCGGAAGGAGAGACCCTACAATGAGCAGTTCTTC. Translation gives CATRKERPYNEQFF.

The CDR3 here is CASSDPAGVTDTQYF. CDR3 nucleotides: TGTGCCAGCAGTGACCCGGCGGGAGTGACAGATACGCAGTATTTT. The rearrangement joins TRBV25-1 to TRBJ2-3; 7 bases align to TRBD2. Germline CDR1 reads MGHDK; CDR2 reads SYGVNS. V shed 3 bases and J 3 bases; nucleotides not matched to a gene: 6. This CDR3 spans 15 amino acids.

CDR3: CAWADREDGYTF. The CDR3 nucleotides are TGTGCCTGGGCGGACAGGGAAGATGGCTACACCTTC. V gene TRBV30 combines with J gene TRBJ1-2, with 8 bases that match TRBD1. V was clipped by 5 bases and J by 6 bases; unmatched bases: 5. CDR3 length: 12 residues. Per the germline V gene, CDR1 is GTSNPN and CDR2 is SVGIG (reference sequence).

CDR3 in amino acids: CASSWGTSGRRQPYNEQFF. The CDR3, as DNA: TGCGCCAGCAGCTGGGGGACTAGCGGGAGAAGGCAGCCCTACAATGAGCAGTTCTTC. V is TRBV5-1 and J is TRBJ2-1, with 14 bases that match TRBD2. Trimming cost V 3 bases and J 2 bases; bases outside gene matches: 10. The CDR3 runs to 19 residues. Germline assignment: CDR1 SGHRS and CDR2 YFSETQ.

In its sample, this clone was seen once. The chain uses TRBV15 and TRBJ2-3; 11 bases match TRBD2. CDR1 and CDR2 from the germline V gene are LNHNV and YYDKDF (reference sequence). V lost 5 bases and J lost 4; bases outside the gene matches: 8. The CDR3 length is 16 residues. The CDR3 loop is CATSGRLAGRADTQYF. The CDR3 DNA reads as TGTGCCACCAGCGGACGACTAGCGGGACGGGCAGATACGCAGTATTTT. Full variable domain (remainder filled in from reference TRBV15 and TRBJ2-3): DAMVIQNPRYQVTQFGKPVTLSCSQTLNHNVMYWYQQKSSQAPKLLFHYYDKDFNNEADTPDNFQSRRPNTSFCFLDIRSPGLGDTAMYLCATSGRLAGRADTQYFGPGTRLTVL.

This clone was found a few times. CDR3 residues: CAWNQGHSNQPQHF. Here the CDR3 DNA reads TGTGCCTGGAATCAGGGGCATAGCAATCAGCCCCAGCATTTT. The V gene is TRBV30, the J gene TRBJ1-5; D perhaps matches TRBD1 (6 bases). Trimming shortened V by 4 bases and J by 0 bases, and 10 bases separated the two germline ends. From germline, CDR1 is GTSNPN and CDR2 SVGIG (reference sequence). This CDR3 is built from 14 residues.

The chain has TRBV5-6 and TRBJ2-7, with D possibly being TRBD1 (5 bases). Trimming took 4 bases from V and 3 from J, leaving 11 bases between them. Germline CDR1 is SGHDT and CDR2 is YYEEEE. CDR3 size: 13 residues. The CDR3 region has the DNA TGTGCCAGCAGCCCGGATAGGGGCTACGAGCAGTACTTC. Protein: CASSPDRGYEQYF.

V gene TRBV6-5 combines with J gene TRBJ2-7, with D hard to call. CDR3 length: 14 residues. The ends were cut back, 9 bases at V and 2 bases at J, with 17 bases in the middle. Germline V lookup: CDR1 MNHEY, CDR2 SVGAGI. The CDR3 protein is CASVGPNGTYEQYV. As DNA, the CDR3 is TGTGCCAGTGTTGGGCCAAACGGTACCTACGAGCAGTACGTC.

The genes are TRBV7-2 and TRBJ1-2, with D perhaps TRBD1 (6 bases). V was trimmed by 5 bases and J by 6 bases, leaving 10 bases between them. Germline assignment: CDR1 SGHTA and CDR2 FQGNSA. The CDR3 is 12 residues long. CDR3 sequence (DNA): TGTGCCAGCAGCCCGAGGACAGATGGCTACACCTTC. Its protein is CASSPRTDGYTF.

With respect to this clone: Mismatch with germline at one junction end may stem from a read error. V is TRBV30 and J is TRBJ1-2; 9 nucleotides line up with TRBD1. Germline CDR1 is GTSNPN and CDR2 is SVGIG (reference sequence). The CDR3 extends over 11 amino acids. This CDR3 reads CAWEMGQGIAF. In DNA, the CDR3 is TGTGCCTGGGAAATGGGACAGGGAATCGCCTTC.

This clone was found a few times. Other DNA sequences in the same sample also yield this CDR3. The V gene is TRBV29-1, the J gene TRBJ1-1, with a possible D match to TRBD1 (6 bases). This CDR3 is built from 13 residues. CDR1 and CDR2 from the germline V gene are SQVTM and ANQGSEA. Trimming took 1 base from V and 1 from J, leaving 7 bases between them. The CDR3 spells CSVEGTENTEAFF. The CDR3 nucleotides are TGCAGCGTTGAAGGGACAGAGAACACTGAAGCTTTCTTT.

The chain couples TRBV18 to TRBJ1-5, with D uncertain. Germline V CDR1 and CDR2: KGHSH, LQKENI. The length of the CDR3 is 15 residues. V gave up 1 base and J gave up 4 bases, with 11 bases separating them. CDR3 loop: CASSPLRGPNQPQHF. The CDR3, as DNA: TGTGCCAGCTCACCACTCAGAGGGCCTAATCAGCCCCAGCATTTT.

In this sample, this clone turned up a few times. This chain links TRBV18 with TRBJ2-1, with TRBD1 matching over 8 bases. Trimming cost V 3 bases and J 7 bases; bases outside gene matches: 11. There are 16 residues in the CDR3. Germline loops: CDR1 KGHSH, CDR2 LQKENI. The CDR3 region has the DNA TGTGCCAGCTCACCCCAGCCAGGGGGCATATGGAATGAGCAGTTCTTC. Its protein is CASSPQPGGIWNEQFF.

This clone occurred a few times. CDR3 DNA sequence: TGCAGCGTTGCCGAGAACAGGGGTAACTATGGCTACACCTTC. This translates into CSVAENRGNYGYTF. The V and J genes are TRBV29-1 and TRBJ1-2, with TRBD1 identical over 7 bases. The germline V gene encodes CDR1 SQVTM and CDR2 ANQGSEA. V gave up 4 bases and J gave up 1 base; unmatched junction bases: 6. The CDR3 loop spans 14 amino acids.

This chain links TRBV5-1 with TRBJ2-1, with 10 bases aligning to TRBD1. CDR3 length: 14 residues. V shed 4 bases, J shed 6 bases, and the junction held 4 bases outside the gene matches. Germline lookup yields CDR1 SGHRS and CDR2 YFSETQ. CDR3 residues: CASSQRTGGNEQFF. CDR3 in DNA: TGCGCCAGCAGCCAGAGGACAGGGGGCAATGAGCAGTTCTTC.

This clone was picked up a small number of times. The CDR3 region has the DNA TGTGCCAGCAGCTTAGGCTTTTACAGCTCCTACAATGAGCAGTTCTTC. Its translation is CASSLGFYSSYNEQFF. The chain employs TRBV7-2 and TRBJ2-1, with D unresolved. Trimming left V 1 base short and J 0 bases short, with 10 bases between. The CDR3 runs 16 residues. Germline lookup yields CDR1 SGHTA and CDR2 FQGNSA.

This clone appeared a few times. The J gene is TRBJ1-3, the V gene TRBV29-1; tentatively, D is TRBD1 (5 bases). The CDR3 spans 15 residues. V dropped 4 bases and J dropped 0 bases, with 13 bases sitting between them. Germline V gene lookup returns CDR1 SQVTM and CDR2 ANQGSEA. CDR3 loop: CSVGVDSNSGNTIYF. The DNA for the CDR3 is TGCAGCGTTGGGGTTGACAGTAACTCTGGAAACACCATATATTTT.

The chain couples TRBV6-1 to TRBJ2-7; D is possibly TRBD2 (7 bases). V lost 6 bases and J 5 bases, leaving 20 bases between the germline ends. Per germline, CDR1 MNHNS and CDR2 SASEGT. This CDR3 is built from 15 residues. CDR3 in DNA: TGTGCCAGCAGCGTGTCCGTGGGGGGGGCTCACGAGCAGTACGTC. This gives the protein CASSVSVGGAHEQYV.

The V call is TRBV5-4, the J call TRBJ2-2; tentative D call: TRBD2 (6 bases). CDR1 is SGHNT, CDR2 YYREEE, per germline (reference sequence). CDR3 length equals 15 residues. The V end lost 3 bases, the J end lost 3 bases, and 12 bases lay between the germline ends. The CDR3 loop reads CASSSGGTYTGELFF. CDR3 bases: TGTGCCAGCAGCTCGGGCGGGACCTACACCGGGGAGCTGTTTTTT.

This clone was observed a handful of times. This same CDR3 is encoded by further DNA sequences in the sample. The chain links TRBV11-2 to TRBJ2-1; 7 bases match TRBD2. Germline CDR1 and CDR2: SGHAT and FQNNGV. The CDR3 contains 15 residues. V shed 1 base and J 0 bases; nucleotides not matched to a gene: 0. DNA for the CDR3: TGTGCCAGCAGCTTAGGCGGGAGCTCCTACAATGAGCAGTTCTTC. It codes for CASSLGGSSYNEQFF. Based on the CDR3 plus reference TRBV11-2 and TRBJ2-1, the full variable domain is EAGVAQSPRYKIIEKRQSVAFWCNPISGHATLYWYQQILGQGPKLLIQFQNNGVVDDSQLPKDRFSAERLKGVDSTLKIQPAKLEDSAVYLCASSLGGSSYNEQFFGPGTRLTVL.

The table lists this clone with a few counts. This sequence joins TRBV18 and TRBJ2-1; 9 positions agree with TRBD2. The CDR3 loop spans 15 amino acids. The germline CDR1 and CDR2 sequences are KGHSH and LQKENI. The ends lost 3 bases at V and 7 bases at J; junction bases unmatched: 7. CDR3 nucleotides: TGTGCCAGCTCACCGCCCGGGACTAGCAAGAATGAGCAGTTCTTC. Protein sequence: CASSPPGTSKNEQFF.

Only a few counts were recorded for this clone. J is TRBJ2-7 and V is TRBV27, with 9 bases lining up with TRBD2. The CDR3 consists of 13 residues. Germline V gene sequence: CDR1 MNHEY, CDR2 SMNVEV (reference sequence). The J segment lost 12 bases and the V segment lost 5 bases, leaving 11 bases of the junction unmatched. CDR3 nucleotide sequence: TGTGCCAGCAGTGACTTGGCGGGAGGGGTTTGGTACGTC. Its protein is CASSDLAGGVWYV.